A single sample gave rise to the 30 T cell receptor beta chains below, sequenced in a study of blood T cell repertoires in COVID-19. Assay used: immunoSEQ multiplex PCR; TCRdb lists only in-frame clones, some missing. The sample has about 180,000 clones; about 86% are singletons. Sequenced input: peripheral blood. The source of these receptors is a man between 45 and 60 years old with active or convalescent COVID-19.

This chain connects TRBV28 to TRBJ2-7, with D maybe TRBD1 (5 bases). V shed 1 base and J shed 4 bases, with 11 bases lying between them. Germline loops: CDR1 MDHEN, CDR2 SYDVKM. The CDR3 is 14 residues long. CDR3 loop: CASSLFKQGYEQYF. For the CDR3, the DNA is TGTGCCAGCAGTTTATTCAAGCAGGGTTACGAGCAGTACTTC.

This CDR3 is CASSTSGTGDHEQYF. As DNA, the CDR3 is TGTGCCAGCAGTACATCCGGGACAGGGGACCACGAGCAGTACTTC. The chain joins TRBV28 to TRBJ2-7; 10 bases agree with TRBD1. Germline loops: CDR1 MDHEN, CDR2 SYDVKM. This CDR3 contains 15 residues. The V segment lost 5 bases and the J segment 5 bases; nucleotides outside the gene matches: 9.

V gene TRBV30 combines with J gene TRBJ2-7; TRBD1 agrees at 7 bases. The CDR3 loop spans 13 amino acids. The V gene's germline CDR1 is GTSNPN and CDR2 SVGIG (reference sequence). The J segment lost 6 bases and the V segment lost 1 base, leaving 6 bases of the junction unmatched. The chain's CDR3 is CAWSASRQGEQYF. CDR3 DNA sequence: TGTGCCTGGAGTGCCTCCAGACAGGGCGAGCAGTACTTC.

V and J are TRBV11-1 and TRBJ1-1; 7 positions match TRBD1. After removal of 4 bases from V and 5 bases from J, the junction contained 10 bases not matched to a gene. CDR3 length: 15 amino acids. Germline V gene lookup returns CDR1 SGHAT and CDR2 FQDESV (reference sequence). The CDR3 loop is CASSSNIAGGTEAFF. The CDR3 nucleotides are TGTGCCAGCAGCTCTAATATCGCAGGGGGGACTGAAGCTTTCTTT.

This clone came up once. The chain joins TRBV28 to TRBJ2-7; 7 positions agree with TRBD1. Trimming at V came to 6 bases and at J to 5 bases, leaving 13 bases not matched to a gene. The CDR3 loop spans 15 amino acids. Per germline, CDR1 MDHEN and CDR2 SYDVKM. CDR3 protein: CASSPGGRGSDEQYF. The CDR3 nucleotides are TGTGCCAGCAGCCCTGGTGGCAGGGGGTCGGACGAGCAGTACTTC. The complete variable domain, with remaining parts taken from reference TRBV28 and TRBJ2-7, reads DVKVTQSSRYLVKRTGEKVFLECVQDMDHENMFWYRQDPGLGLRLIYFSYDVKMKEKGDIPEGYSVSREKKERFSLILESASTNQTSMYLCASSPGGRGSDEQYFGPGTRLTVT.

V usage is TRBV4-1 and J usage is TRBJ2-5, with 9 bases aligning to TRBD2. Germline V lookup: CDR1 MGHRA, CDR2 YSYEKL. CDR3 length: 13 residues. Trimming at V came to 2 bases and at J to 5 bases, leaving 0 bases not matched to a gene. The CDR3 reads CASSQTSGETQYF. CDR3 nucleotides: TGCGCCAGCAGCCAAACTAGCGGGGAGACCCAGTACTTC.

This chain connects TRBV18 to TRBJ1-6; TRBD1 might be the D (6 bases). V gave up 2 bases and J gave up 9 bases, with 14 bases separating them. Germline V lookup: CDR1 KGHSH, CDR2 LQKENI. This CDR3 contains 15 residues. The CDR3 bases are TGTGCCAGCTCACCAACAGGAGGCAGGGGTTCACCCCTCCACTTT. This encodes CASSPTGGRGSPLHF.

This CDR3 reads CASSGPARPLHF. DNA of the CDR3: TGTGCCAGCAGCGGCCCCGCTAGACCCCTCCACTTT. V usage is TRBV6-5 and J usage is TRBJ1-6; D is undetermined. Germline V gene data show CDR1 as MNHEY and CDR2 as SVGAGI. The V gene lost 6 bases and the J gene lost 12 bases, with 12 bases spanning the gap. There are 12 residues in the CDR3.

This chain joins TRBV11-2 and TRBJ2-7; 9 bases agree with TRBD1. Germline V gene sequence: CDR1 SGHAT, CDR2 FQNNGV. The V segment lost 4 bases and the J segment 1 base; nucleotides outside the gene matches: 11. The CDR3 spans 17 residues. The CDR3 is CASSSIFSGQGSYEQYF. In nucleotides, the CDR3 is TGTGCCAGCAGCTCCATTTTTTCGGGACAGGGTTCCTACGAGCAGTACTTC. Full variable domain (outside the CDR3, taken from reference TRBV11-2 and TRBJ2-7): EAGVAQSPRYKIIEKRQSVAFWCNPISGHATLYWYQQILGQGPKLLIQFQNNGVVDDSQLPKDRFSAERLKGVDSTLKIQPAKLEDSAVYLCASSSIFSGQGSYEQYFGPGTRLTVT.

This rearrangement joins TRBV9 to TRBJ1-6; 7 bases map to TRBD1. Germline CDR1 reads SGDLS; CDR2 reads YYNGEE. The CDR3 consists of 15 residues. V trimming: 4 bases; J trimming: 7 bases; junction bases outside the gene matches: 8. The CDR3 nucleotides are TGTGCCAGCAGCCGTTCGACAGGGTCAAATTCACCCCTCCACTTT. It specifies CASSRSTGSNSPLHF. Drawing the rest from reference TRBV9 and TRBJ1-6, the complete variable domain is DSGVTQTPKHLITATGQRVTLRCSPRSGDLSVYWYQQSLDQGLQFLIQYYNGEERAKGNILERFSAQQFPDLHSELNLSSLELGDSALYFCASSRSTGSNSPLHFGNGTRLTVT.

The chain combines TRBV9 with TRBJ1-2; possibly TRBD1 for D (5 bases). Trimming took off 4 bases at V and 1 base at J, with 14 bases between the two ends. Germline CDR1 and CDR2: SGDLS and YYNGEE. The CDR3 length is 15 residues. The CDR3 is CASSPFWQGNYGYTF. CDR3 nucleotides: TGTGCCAGCAGCCCCTTCTGGCAGGGTAACTATGGCTACACCTTC.

V and J are TRBV14 and TRBJ1-2; no clear D gene. The CDR3 loop spans 12 amino acids. Trimming pared 0 bases from V and 5 bases from J, leaving 4 bases between. Germline V lookup: CDR1 SGHDN, CDR2 FVKESK. The CDR3 reads CASSQDYYGYTF. CDR3 sequence (DNA): TGTGCCAGCAGCCAAGACTATTATGGCTACACCTTC.

The V call is TRBV11-2, the J call TRBJ2-3; weak D call: TRBD2 (5 bases). The CDR3 totals 17 residues. The germline gives CDR1 SGHAT, CDR2 FQNNGV. The ends were cut back, 5 bases at V and 2 bases at J, with 20 bases in the middle. The CDR3 DNA reads as TGTGCCAGCAGCGCGGACTCCACAAACACCCCCACAGATACGCAGTATTTT. It is translated as CASSADSTNTPTDTQYF.

The J gene is TRBJ1-3, the V gene TRBV6-5; 7 bases are shared with TRBD1. Trimming at V came to 6 bases and at J to 2 bases, leaving 7 bases not matched to a gene. Looked up from germline, CDR1 is MNHEY and CDR2 is SVGAGI. This CDR3 comprises 15 residues. The CDR3 bases are TGTGCCAGCAGACAACAGGGGCTTGCTGGAAACACCATATATTTT. Its translation is CASRQQGLAGNTIYF.

J is TRBJ2-2 and V is TRBV19; the match to TRBD2 covers 10 bases. Per the germline V gene, CDR1 is LNHDA and CDR2 is SQIVND (reference sequence). The CDR3 has 16 residues. V was clipped by 3 bases and J by 5 bases; unmatched bases: 6. The CDR3 sequence is CASSIPSGSGTGELFF. The CDR3 DNA follows: TGTGCCAGTAGTATCCCTAGCGGGAGCGGTACCGGGGAGCTGTTTTTT.

The chain uses TRBV4-1 and TRBJ2-5, with 7 nucleotides matching TRBD1. The V gene's germline CDR1 is MGHRA and CDR2 YSYEKL. J lost 2 bases, V lost 4 bases, and 4 bases had no gene match. The CDR3 has 14 amino acids. CDR3 DNA sequence: TGCGCCAGCAGCCCCAGGACAGGTCAAGAGACCCAGTACTTC. It yields the protein CASSPRTGQETQYF.

The V and J genes are TRBV2 and TRBJ1-6, with 7 bases identical to TRBD1. Trimming took 4 bases from V and 1 from J; bases not matched to a gene: 4. The germline V gene encodes CDR1 SNHLY and CDR2 FYNNEI. CDR3 length equals 16 residues. CDR3 amino acids: CASSGTGGSYNSPLHF. The CDR3 coding sequence is TGTGCCAGCAGTGGGACAGGAGGGTCCTATAATTCACCCCTCCACTTT.

The V and J genes are TRBV7-9 and TRBJ2-5; 9 nucleotides match TRBD2. Germline-derived CDR1 and CDR2 are SEHNR and FQNEAQ (reference sequence). The CDR3 spans 16 residues. Trimming took 5 bases from V and 1 from J; bases not matched to a gene: 8. The CDR3 sequence: CASSPISGGPQETQYF. The CDR3 bases are TGTGCCAGCAGCCCGATTAGCGGGGGTCCCCAAGAGACCCAGTACTTC.

This clone was observed a few times. V gene TRBV7-9 combines with J gene TRBJ1-4; 9 nucleotides match TRBD1. This CDR3 has 18 amino acids. Germline V gene sequence: CDR1 SEHNR, CDR2 FQNEAQ (reference sequence). The trim removed 5 bases at V and 1 base at J, leaving 11 bases unmatched. This chain's CDR3 is CASSPGVQGALTNEKLFF. DNA of the CDR3: TGTGCCAGCAGCCCCGGCGTACAGGGGGCGCTAACTAATGAAAAACTGTTTTTT.

V gene TRBV29-1 combines with J gene TRBJ2-3; D gene ambiguous. CDR1 SQVTM and CDR2 ANQGSEA come from the germline V gene. This CDR3 has 13 amino acids. Trimming removed 0 bases from V and 0 bases from J, with 4 bases in between. CDR3 nucleotide sequence: TGCAGCGTTGAAGATCTTAGCACAGATACGCAGTATTTT. Translation gives CSVEDLSTDTQYF.

V gene TRBV29-1 combines with J gene TRBJ2-7; 8 nucleotides match TRBD2. Germline lookup yields CDR1 SQVTM and CDR2 ANQGSEA. The CDR3 is 15 amino acids. The junction had 10 bases not matched to a gene; V was cut back by 3 bases and J by 3 bases. The chain's CDR3 is CSVEGMGTRHYEQYF. The CDR3 DNA follows: TGCAGCGTTGAGGGGATGGGGACTAGACACTACGAGCAGTACTTC.

V gene TRBV18 combines with J gene TRBJ2-2, with D possibly being TRBD1 (6 bases). The germline gives CDR1 KGHSH, CDR2 LQKENI. V lost 2 bases and J lost 9, with 13 bases in between. This CDR3 is 14 amino acids long. CDR3 DNA: TGTGCCAGCTCACCAAGTCAGGGGACCAGGGAGCTGTTTTTT. This codes for CASSPSQGTRELFF.

V usage is TRBV29-1 and J usage is TRBJ1-1; 9 nucleotides agree with TRBD1. V trimming: 6 bases; J trimming: 11 bases; junction bases outside the gene matches: 7. The CDR3 consists of 11 residues. The germline V gene encodes CDR1 SQVTM and CDR2 ANQGSEA. CDR3 residues: CSVRQGDAAFF. The DNA for the CDR3 is TGCAGCGTCCGACAGGGGGACGCGGCTTTCTTT.

In this sample, this clone turned up a few times. The V gene is TRBV24-1, the J gene TRBJ1-1; 10 positions agree with TRBD1. The trim removed 4 bases at V and 7 bases at J, leaving 5 bases unmatched. The CDR3 sequence is 14 residues long. The germline CDR1 and CDR2 sequences are KGHDR and SFDVKD. Here the CDR3 DNA reads TGTGCCACCAGTGACCGGACAGGGGGTGGTGAAGCTTTCTTT. Its translation: CATSDRTGGGEAFF.

J is TRBJ1-1 and V is TRBV7-9, with 10 bases that match TRBD1. Germline V gene data show CDR1 as SEHNR and CDR2 as FQNEAQ (reference sequence). The CDR3 is 14 residues long. The V segment lost 5 bases and the J segment 6 bases; nucleotides outside the gene matches: 6. Written as DNA, the CDR3 is TGTGCCAGCAGCCCGGGACAGGGGTTCGCTGAAGCTTTCTTT. Translated: CASSPGQGFAEAFF.

This clone was picked up one time. The chain is built from TRBV19 and TRBJ2-5; a weak D match, TRBD1 (5 bases). The CDR3 length is 13 residues. The V and J ends lost 6 bases and 1 base respectively, with 9 bases between them. Germline values: CDR1 LNHDA, CDR2 SQIVND (reference sequence). CDR3 DNA sequence: TGTGCCAGTAGCTCAGGGCCCCAAGAGACCCAGTACTTC. It is translated as CASSSGPQETQYF.

V gene TRBV3-1 (or the pseudogene TRBV3-2) combines with J gene TRBJ2-7, with a possible D match to TRBD1 (5 bases). The V end lost 0 bases, the J end lost 2 bases, and 11 bases lay between the germline ends. This CDR3 is 15 amino acids long. Germline CDR1 LGHDT, CDR2 YNNKEL (reference sequence). This CDR3 reads CASSQDRASPYEQYF. The CDR3 nucleotides are TGTGCCAGCAGCCAAGACAGGGCCTCCCCCTACGAGCAGTACTTC.

The V gene is TRBV30, the J gene TRBJ2-7, with D perhaps matching TRBD1 (6 bases). In germline, CDR1 is GTSNPN, CDR2 SVGIG (reference sequence). V was clipped by 1 base and J by 2 bases, with 18 bases between them. The CDR3 contains 16 residues. The CDR3 nucleotides are TGTGCCTGGAGTGGAAAGTTGGACAGTAACACCTACGAGCAGTACTTC. Translated, it gives CAWSGKLDSNTYEQYF.

The genes are TRBV5-6 and TRBJ2-7, with D possibly matching TRBD1 (6 bases). V was pared by 4 bases and J by 2 bases, with 22 bases between. The germline CDR1 and CDR2 sequences are SGHDT and YYEEEE. CDR3 size: 17 residues. CDR3 residues: CASSQFFTGRDTYEQYF. The CDR3 nucleotides are TGTGCCAGCAGCCAGTTCTTCACCGGCAGGGACACCTACGAGCAGTACTTC.

V gene TRBV7-2 combines with J gene TRBJ1-5; 7 bases are a match to TRBD1. The CDR3 contains 15 residues. Germline trimming cut 3 bases from V and 6 bases from J; bases unmatched to any gene: 8. Germline assignment: CDR1 SGHTA and CDR2 FQGNSA. CDR3 protein: CASSFHRGEAQPQHF. As DNA, the CDR3 is TGTGCCAGCAGCTTCCACAGGGGTGAGGCTCAGCCCCAGCATTTT.